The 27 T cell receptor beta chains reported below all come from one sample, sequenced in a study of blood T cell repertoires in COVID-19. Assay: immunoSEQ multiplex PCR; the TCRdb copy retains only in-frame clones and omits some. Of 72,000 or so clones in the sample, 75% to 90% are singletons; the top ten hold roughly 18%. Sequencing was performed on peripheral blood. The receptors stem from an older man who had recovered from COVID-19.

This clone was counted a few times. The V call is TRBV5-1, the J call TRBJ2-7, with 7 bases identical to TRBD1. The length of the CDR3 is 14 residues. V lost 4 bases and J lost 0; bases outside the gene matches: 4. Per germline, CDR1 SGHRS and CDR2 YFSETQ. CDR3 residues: CASSPDRVSYEQYF. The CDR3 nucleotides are TGCGCCAGCAGCCCCGACAGGGTCTCCTACGAGCAGTACTTC. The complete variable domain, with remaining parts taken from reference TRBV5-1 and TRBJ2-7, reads KAGVTQTPRYLIKTRGQQVTLSCSPISGHRSVSWYQQTPGQGLQFLFEYFSETQRNKGNFPGRFSGRQFSNSRSEMNVSTLELGDSALYLCASSPDRVSYEQYFGPGTRLTVT.

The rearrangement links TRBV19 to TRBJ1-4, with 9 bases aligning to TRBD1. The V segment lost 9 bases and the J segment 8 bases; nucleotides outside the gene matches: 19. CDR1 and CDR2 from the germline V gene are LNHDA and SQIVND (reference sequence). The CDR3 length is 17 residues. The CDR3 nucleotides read TGTGCCAGCTTTCCAGTCCCGGGACAGGGTTTGAAGGAAAAACTGTTTTTT. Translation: CASFPVPGQGLKEKLFF.

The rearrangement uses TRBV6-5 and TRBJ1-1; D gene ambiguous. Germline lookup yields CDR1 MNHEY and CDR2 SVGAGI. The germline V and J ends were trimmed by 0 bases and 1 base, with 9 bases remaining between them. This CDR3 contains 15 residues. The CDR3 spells CASSYSAAANTEAFF. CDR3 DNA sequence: TGTGCCAGCAGTTACTCCGCCGCGGCGAACACTGAAGCTTTCTTT.

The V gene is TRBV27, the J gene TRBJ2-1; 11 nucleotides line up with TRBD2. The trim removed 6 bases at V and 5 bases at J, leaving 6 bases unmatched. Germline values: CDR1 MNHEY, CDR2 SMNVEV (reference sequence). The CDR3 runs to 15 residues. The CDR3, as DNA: TGTGCCAGCAGAACAGGGACTAGCGGAAACAATGAGCAGTTCTTC. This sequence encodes CASRTGTSGNNEQFF.

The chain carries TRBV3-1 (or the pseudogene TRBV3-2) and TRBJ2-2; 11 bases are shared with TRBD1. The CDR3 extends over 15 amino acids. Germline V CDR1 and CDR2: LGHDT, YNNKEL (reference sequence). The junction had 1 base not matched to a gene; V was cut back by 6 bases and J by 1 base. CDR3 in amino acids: CASRGQGGNTGELFF. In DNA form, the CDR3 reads TGTGCCAGCAGGGGACAGGGGGGGAACACCGGGGAGCTGTTTTTT.

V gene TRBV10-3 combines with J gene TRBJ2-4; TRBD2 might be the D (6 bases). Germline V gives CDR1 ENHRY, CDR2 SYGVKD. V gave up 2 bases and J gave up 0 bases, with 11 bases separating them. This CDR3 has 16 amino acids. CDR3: CAISEPGDLAKNIQYF. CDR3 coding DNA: TGTGCCATCAGTGAGCCGGGGGATTTAGCCAAAAACATTCAGTACTTC.

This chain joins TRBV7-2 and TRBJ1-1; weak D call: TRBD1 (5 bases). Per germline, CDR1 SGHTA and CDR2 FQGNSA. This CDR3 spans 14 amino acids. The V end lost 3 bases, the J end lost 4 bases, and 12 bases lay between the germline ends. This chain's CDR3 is CASSFHQGSTEAFF. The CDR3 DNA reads TGTGCCAGCAGCTTCCATCAGGGCTCCACTGAAGCTTTCTTT.

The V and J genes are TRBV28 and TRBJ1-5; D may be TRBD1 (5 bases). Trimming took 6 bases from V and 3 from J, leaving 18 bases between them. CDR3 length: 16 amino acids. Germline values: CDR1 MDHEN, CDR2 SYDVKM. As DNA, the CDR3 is TGTGCCAGCAGGACCATCGCAGGGTATCCCAATCAGCCCCAGCATTTT. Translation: CASRTIAGYPNQPQHF.

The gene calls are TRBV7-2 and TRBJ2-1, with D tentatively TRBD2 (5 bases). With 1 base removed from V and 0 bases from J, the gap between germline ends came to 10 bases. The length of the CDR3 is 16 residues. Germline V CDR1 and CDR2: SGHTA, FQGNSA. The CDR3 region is CASSLVWESSYNEQFF. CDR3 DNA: TGTGCCAGCAGCTTAGTTTGGGAGAGCTCCTACAATGAGCAGTTCTTC.

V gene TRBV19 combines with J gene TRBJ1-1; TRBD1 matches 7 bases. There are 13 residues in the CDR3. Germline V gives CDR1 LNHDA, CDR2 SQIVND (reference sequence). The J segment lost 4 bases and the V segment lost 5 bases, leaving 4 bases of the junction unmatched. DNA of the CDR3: TGTGCCAGTAGTGGGACAGATGGCACTGAAGCTTTCTTT. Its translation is CASSGTDGTEAFF.

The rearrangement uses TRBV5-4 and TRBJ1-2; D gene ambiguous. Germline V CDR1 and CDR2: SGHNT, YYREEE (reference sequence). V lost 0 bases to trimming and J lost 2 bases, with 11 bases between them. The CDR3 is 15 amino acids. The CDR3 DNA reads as TGTGCCAGCAGCTTGGACAGACACCAGAACTATGGCTACACCTTC. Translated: CASSLDRHQNYGYTF.

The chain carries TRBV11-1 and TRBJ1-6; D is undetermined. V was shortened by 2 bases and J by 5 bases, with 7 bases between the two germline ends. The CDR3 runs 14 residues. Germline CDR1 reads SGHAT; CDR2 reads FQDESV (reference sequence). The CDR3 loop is CASSLRGNNSPLHF. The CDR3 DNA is TGTGCCAGCAGCTTACGGGGTAATAATTCACCCCTCCACTTT.

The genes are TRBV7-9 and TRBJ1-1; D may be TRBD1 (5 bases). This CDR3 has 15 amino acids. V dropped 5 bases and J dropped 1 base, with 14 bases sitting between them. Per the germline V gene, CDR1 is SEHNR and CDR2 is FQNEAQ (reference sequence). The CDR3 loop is CASSEGGGANTEAFF. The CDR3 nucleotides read TGTGCCAGCAGCGAAGGAGGCGGGGCGAACACTGAAGCTTTCTTT.

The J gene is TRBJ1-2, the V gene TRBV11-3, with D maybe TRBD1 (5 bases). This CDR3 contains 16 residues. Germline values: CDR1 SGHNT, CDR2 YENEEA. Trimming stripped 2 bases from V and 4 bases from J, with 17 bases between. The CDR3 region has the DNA TGTGCCAGCAGCTTAAGTGGTCCAGGGTACGGCTATGGCTACACCTTC. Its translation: CASSLSGPGYGYGYTF.

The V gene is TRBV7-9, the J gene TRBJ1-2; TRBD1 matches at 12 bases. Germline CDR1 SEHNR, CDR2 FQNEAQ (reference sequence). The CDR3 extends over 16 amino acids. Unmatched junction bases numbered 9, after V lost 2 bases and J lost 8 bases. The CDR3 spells CASSLTGTGGARGYTF. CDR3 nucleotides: TGTGCCAGCAGCTTAACCGGGACAGGGGGCGCGAGGGGCTACACCTTC.

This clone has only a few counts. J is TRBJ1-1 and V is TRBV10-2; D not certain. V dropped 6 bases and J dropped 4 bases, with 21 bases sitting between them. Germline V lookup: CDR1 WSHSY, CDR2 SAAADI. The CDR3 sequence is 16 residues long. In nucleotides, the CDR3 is TGCGCCAGCAGCGGCTGGGCGGGAGGTGGAACCACTGAAGCTTTCTTT. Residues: CASSGWAGGGTTEAFF.

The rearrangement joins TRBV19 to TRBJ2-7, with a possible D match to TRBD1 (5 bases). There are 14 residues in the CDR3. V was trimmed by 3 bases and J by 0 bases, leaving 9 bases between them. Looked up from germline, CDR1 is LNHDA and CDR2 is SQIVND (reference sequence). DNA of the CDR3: TGTGCCAGTAGTATCGCCAGGGACTCCTACGAGCAGTACTTC. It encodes CASSIARDSYEQYF.

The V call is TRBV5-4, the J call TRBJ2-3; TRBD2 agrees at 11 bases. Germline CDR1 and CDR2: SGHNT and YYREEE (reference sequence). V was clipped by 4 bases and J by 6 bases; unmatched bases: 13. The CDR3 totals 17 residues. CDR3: CASSLVVSGGASDTQYF. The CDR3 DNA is TGTGCCAGCAGCCTGGTGGTTAGCGGGGGGGCCTCGGATACGCAGTATTTT.

The chain's CDR3 is CASSSGLYSYNEQFF. The CDR3 DNA is TGTGCCAGCAGCTCGGGACTTTACTCCTACAATGAGCAGTTCTTC. The rearrangement links TRBV7-2 to TRBJ2-1; D possibly corresponds to TRBD2 (6 bases). Germline V gives CDR1 SGHTA, CDR2 FQGNSA. This CDR3 region has 15 residues. V was cut by 4 bases and J by 0 bases, with 10 bases left in between. Full variable domain (missing parts from reference TRBV7-2 and TRBJ2-1): GAGVSQSPSNKVTEKGKDVELRCDPISGHTALYWYRQSLGQGLEFLIYFQGNSAPDKSGLPSDRFSAERTGGSVSTLTIQRTQQEDSAVYLCASSSGLYSYNEQFFGPGTRLTVL.

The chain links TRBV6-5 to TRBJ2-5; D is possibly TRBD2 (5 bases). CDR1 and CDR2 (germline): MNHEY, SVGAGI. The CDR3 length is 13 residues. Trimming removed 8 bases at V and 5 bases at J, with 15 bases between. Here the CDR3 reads CASSKRGMETQYF. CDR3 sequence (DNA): TGTGCCAGCTCGAAAAGAGGGATGGAGACCCAGTACTTC.

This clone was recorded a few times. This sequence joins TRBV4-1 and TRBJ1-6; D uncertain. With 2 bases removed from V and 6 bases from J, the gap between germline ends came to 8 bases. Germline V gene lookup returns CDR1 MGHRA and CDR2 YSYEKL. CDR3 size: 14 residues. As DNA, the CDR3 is TGCGCCAGCAGCCAACTTTTGAGTAATTCACCCCTCCACTTT. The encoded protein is CASSQLLSNSPLHF.

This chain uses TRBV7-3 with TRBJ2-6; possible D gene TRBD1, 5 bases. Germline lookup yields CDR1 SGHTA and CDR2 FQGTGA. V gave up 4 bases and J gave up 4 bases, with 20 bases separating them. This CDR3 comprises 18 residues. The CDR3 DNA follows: TGTGCCAGCAGCTCCGCCAGGACATTTCCTCTGGGGGCCAACGTCCTGACTTTC. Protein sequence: CASSSARTFPLGANVLTF.

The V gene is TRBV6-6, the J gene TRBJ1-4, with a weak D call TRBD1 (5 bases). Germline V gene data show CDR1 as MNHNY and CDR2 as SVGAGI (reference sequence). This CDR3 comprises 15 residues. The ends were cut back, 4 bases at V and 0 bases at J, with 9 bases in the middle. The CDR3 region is CASSFDSPTNEKLFF. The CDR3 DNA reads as TGTGCCAGCAGTTTTGACAGCCCAACTAATGAAAAACTGTTTTTT.

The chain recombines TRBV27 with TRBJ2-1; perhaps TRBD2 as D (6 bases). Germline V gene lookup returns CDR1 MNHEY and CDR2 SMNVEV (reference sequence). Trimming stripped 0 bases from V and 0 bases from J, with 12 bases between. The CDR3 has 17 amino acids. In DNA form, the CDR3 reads TGTGCCAGCAGTTTATCGCGGGATGGGTCCTCCTACAATGAGCAGTTCTTC. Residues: CASSLSRDGSSYNEQFF.

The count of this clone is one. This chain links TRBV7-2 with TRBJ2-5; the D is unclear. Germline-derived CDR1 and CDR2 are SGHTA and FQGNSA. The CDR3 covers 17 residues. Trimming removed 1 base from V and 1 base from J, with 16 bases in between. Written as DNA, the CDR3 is TGTGCCAGCAGCTTAGTGTCCTCTCGGTGGTCCCAAGAGACCCAGTACTTC. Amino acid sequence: CASSLVSSRWSQETQYF. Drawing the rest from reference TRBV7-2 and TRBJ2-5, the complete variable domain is GAGVSQSPSNKVTEKGKDVELRCDPISGHTALYWYRQSLGQGLEFLIYFQGNSAPDKSGLPSDRFSAERTGGSVSTLTIQRTQQEDSAVYLCASSLVSSRWSQETQYFGPGTRLLVL.

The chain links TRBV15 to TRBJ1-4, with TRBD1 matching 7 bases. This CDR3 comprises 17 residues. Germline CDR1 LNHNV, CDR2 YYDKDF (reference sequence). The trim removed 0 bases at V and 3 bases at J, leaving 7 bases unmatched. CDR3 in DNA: TGTGCCACCAGCAGAGATACGTTAGGGACAGCTAATGAAAAACTGTTTTTT. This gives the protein CATSRDTLGTANEKLFF.

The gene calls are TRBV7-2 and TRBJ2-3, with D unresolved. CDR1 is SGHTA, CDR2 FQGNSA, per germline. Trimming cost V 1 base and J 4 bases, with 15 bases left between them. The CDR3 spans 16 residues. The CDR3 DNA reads TGTGCCAGCAGCTTAGGTGACCCTTCACAGTCAGATACGCAGTATTTT. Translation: CASSLGDPSQSDTQYF.